The sequence of this T cell receptor beta chain was determined in a study of identical twins. This clonotype was picked up a small number of times. Its specificity is not known. Study-wide results and caveats: The more abundant beta clonotypes in cord blood had fewer insertions, and memory repertoires did not show this. There was more out-of-frame TCR alpha sharing in monozygotic twins than models estimated. The study drew conclusions from cross-sectional statistical analysis, not from following the same donors.

Trimming pared 0 bases from V and 2 bases from J, leaving 10 bases between. This CDR3 is 16 amino acids long. Per the germline V gene, CDR1 is MGHRA and CDR2 is YSYEKL. Template switching added a universal primer binding site, and final cDNA carried unique molecular identifiers. One entry per CDR3 protein results from TCRdb running MiXCR on the 5' RACE reads. The data show 1.5 million to 2 million distinct CDR3 sequences, less than 40% seen once. V usage is TRBV4-1 and J usage is TRBJ2-2; D unclear. This receptor was identified in a newborn girl in good health. Source material: cord blood. CDR3 DNA: TGCGCCAGCAGCCAAGATGTTCGGACCAACACCGGGGAGCTGTTTTTT. This codes for CASSQDVRTNTGELFF.